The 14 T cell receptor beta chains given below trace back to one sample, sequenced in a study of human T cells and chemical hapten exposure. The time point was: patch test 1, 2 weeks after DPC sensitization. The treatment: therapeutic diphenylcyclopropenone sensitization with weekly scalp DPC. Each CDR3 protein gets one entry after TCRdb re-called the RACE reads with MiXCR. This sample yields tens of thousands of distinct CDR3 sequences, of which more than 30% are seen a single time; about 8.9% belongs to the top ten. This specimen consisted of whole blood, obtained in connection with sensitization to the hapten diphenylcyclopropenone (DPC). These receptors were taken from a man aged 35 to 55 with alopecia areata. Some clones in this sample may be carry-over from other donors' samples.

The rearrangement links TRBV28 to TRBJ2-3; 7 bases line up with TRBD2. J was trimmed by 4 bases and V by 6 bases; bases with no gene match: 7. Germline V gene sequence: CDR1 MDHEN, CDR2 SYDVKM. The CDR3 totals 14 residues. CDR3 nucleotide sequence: TGTGCCAGCAGGGGGGGGAGCCCGGCAGATACGCAGTATTTT. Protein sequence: CASRGGSPADTQYF.

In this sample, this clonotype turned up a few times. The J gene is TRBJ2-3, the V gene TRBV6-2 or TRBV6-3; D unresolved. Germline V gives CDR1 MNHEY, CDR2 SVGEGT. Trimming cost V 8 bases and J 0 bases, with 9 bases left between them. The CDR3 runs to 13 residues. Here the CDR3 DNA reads TGTGCCAGCGGCGGAAAAAGCACAGATACGCAGTATTTT. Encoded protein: CASGGKSTDTQYF.

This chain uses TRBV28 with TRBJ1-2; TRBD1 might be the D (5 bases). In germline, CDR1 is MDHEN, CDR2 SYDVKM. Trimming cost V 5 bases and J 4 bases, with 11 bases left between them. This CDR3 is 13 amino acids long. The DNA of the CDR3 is TGTGCCAGCAGTAGGTACGGGGGCTATGGCTACACCTTC. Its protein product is CASSRYGGYGYTF.

The CDR3 sequence is CASSPTGGAYGELFF. CDR3 coding DNA: TGTGCCAGCAGTCCTACAGGGGGCGCATACGGGGAGCTGTTTTTT. The chain employs TRBV12-3 or TRBV12-4 and TRBJ2-2, with 9 bases matching TRBD1. The CDR3 contains 15 residues. V lost 5 bases, J lost 7 bases, and 8 bases stayed unmatched.

The CDR3: CASSLLRARTDTQYF. The CDR3 bases are TGTGCCAGCAGCTTATTGCGGGCCCGTACAGATACGCAGTATTTT. This chain uses TRBV7-2 with TRBJ2-3; possibly TRBD2 for D (5 bases). The germline V and J ends were trimmed by 2 bases and 3 bases, with 12 bases remaining between them. The germline CDR1 and CDR2 sequences are SGHTA and FQGNSA. The CDR3 length is 15 residues.

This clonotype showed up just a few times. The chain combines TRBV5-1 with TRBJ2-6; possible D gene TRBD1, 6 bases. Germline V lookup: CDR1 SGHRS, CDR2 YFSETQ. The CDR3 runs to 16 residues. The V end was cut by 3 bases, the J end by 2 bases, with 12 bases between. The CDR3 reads CASSSQTGTGANVLTF. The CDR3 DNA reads TGCGCCAGCAGCTCCCAAACAGGGACTGGGGCCAACGTCCTGACTTTC.

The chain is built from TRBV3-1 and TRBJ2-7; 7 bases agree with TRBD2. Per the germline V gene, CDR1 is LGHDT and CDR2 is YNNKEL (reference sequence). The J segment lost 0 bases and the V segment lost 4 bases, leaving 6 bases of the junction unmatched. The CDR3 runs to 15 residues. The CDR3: CASSPRLAVSYEQYF. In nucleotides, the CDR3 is TGTGCCAGCAGCCCCCGGCTAGCGGTCTCCTACGAGCAGTACTTC.

The CDR3 nucleotides are TGTGCCAGCAGCTTAGCGCACGTTCTGATAGCAACTAATGAAAAACTGTTTTTT. This sequence encodes CASSLAHVLIATNEKLFF. The chain is built from TRBV7-8 and TRBJ1-4; D is unclear. This CDR3 has 18 residues. The V gene lost 0 bases and the J gene lost 0 bases, with 14 bases spanning the gap. Germline values: CDR1 SGHVS, CDR2 FQNEAQ. Based on the CDR3 plus reference TRBV7-8 and TRBJ1-4, the full variable domain is GAGVSQSPRYKVAKRGQDVALRCDPISGHVSLFWYQQALGQGPEFLTYFQNEAQLDKSGLPSDRFFAERPEGSVSTLKIQRTQQEDSAVYLCASSLAHVLIATNEKLFFGSGTQLSVL.

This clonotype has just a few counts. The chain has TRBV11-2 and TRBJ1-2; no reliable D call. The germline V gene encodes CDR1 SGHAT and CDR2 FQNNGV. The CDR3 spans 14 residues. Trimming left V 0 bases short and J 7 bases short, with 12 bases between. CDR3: CASSLDEGWGGYTF. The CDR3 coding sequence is TGTGCCAGCAGCTTAGATGAAGGATGGGGTGGCTACACCTTC.

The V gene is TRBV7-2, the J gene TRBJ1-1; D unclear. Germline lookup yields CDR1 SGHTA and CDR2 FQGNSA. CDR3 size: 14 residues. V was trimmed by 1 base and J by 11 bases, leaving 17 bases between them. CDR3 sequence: CASSLVPESQKAFF. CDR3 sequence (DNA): TGTGCCAGCAGCTTAGTCCCCGAGTCTCAGAAGGCTTTCTTT. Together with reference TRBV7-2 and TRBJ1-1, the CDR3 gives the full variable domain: GAGVSQSPSNKVTEKGKDVELRCDPISGHTALYWYRQSLGQGLEFLIYFQGNSAPDKSGLPSDRFSAERTGGSVSTLTIQRTQQEDSAVYLCASSLVPESQKAFFGQGTRLTVV.

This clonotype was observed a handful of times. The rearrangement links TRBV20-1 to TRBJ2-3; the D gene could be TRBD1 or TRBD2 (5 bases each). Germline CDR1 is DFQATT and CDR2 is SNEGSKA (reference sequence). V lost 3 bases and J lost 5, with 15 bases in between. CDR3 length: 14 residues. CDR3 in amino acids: CSASGTNLGDTQYF. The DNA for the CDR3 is TGCAGTGCTAGCGGGACGAACCTGGGAGATACGCAGTATTTT.

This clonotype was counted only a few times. In DNA form, the CDR3 reads TGTGCCAGCAGCTCCTTCCGGGGCCAGGCAGATACGCAGTATTTT. Residues: CASSSFRGQADTQYF. The chain links TRBV7-2 to TRBJ2-3; D is possibly TRBD1 or TRBD2 (5 bases each). Between the trimmed V and J ends, which lost 4 bases and 4 bases, there was a span of 15 bases. Germline loops: CDR1 SGHTA, CDR2 FQGNSA. The CDR3 runs 15 residues.

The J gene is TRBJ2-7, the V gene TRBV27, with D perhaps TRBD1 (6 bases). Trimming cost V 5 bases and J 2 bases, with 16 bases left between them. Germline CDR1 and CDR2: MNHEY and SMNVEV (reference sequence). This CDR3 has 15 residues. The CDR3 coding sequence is TGTGCCAGCAGTCCGAACAGGGTCCCCCCCTACGAGCAGTACTTC. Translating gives CASSPNRVPPYEQYF.

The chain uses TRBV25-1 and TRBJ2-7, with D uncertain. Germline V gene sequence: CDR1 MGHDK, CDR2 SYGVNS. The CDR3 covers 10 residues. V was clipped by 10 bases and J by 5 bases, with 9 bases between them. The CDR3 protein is CAKPPHEQYF. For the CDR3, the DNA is TGTGCCAAGCCCCCCCACGAGCAGTACTTC.